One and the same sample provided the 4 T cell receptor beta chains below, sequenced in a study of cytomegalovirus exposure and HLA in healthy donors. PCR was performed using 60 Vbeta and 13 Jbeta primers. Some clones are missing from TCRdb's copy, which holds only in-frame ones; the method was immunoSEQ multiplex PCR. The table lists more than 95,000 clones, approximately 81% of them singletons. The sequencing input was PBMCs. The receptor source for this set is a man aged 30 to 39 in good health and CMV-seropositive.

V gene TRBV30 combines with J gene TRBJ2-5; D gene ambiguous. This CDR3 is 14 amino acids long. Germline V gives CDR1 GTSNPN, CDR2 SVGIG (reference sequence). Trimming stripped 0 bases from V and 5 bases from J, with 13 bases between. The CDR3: CAWSVPVTGETQYF. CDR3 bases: TGTGCCTGGAGTGTACCCGTGACCGGGGAGACCCAGTACTTC.

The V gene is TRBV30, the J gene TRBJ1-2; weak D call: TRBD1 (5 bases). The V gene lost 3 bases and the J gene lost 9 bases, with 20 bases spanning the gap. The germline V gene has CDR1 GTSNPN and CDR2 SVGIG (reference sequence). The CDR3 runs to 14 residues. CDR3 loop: CAWRPNRSLYRYTF. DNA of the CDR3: TGTGCCTGGAGACCAAACAGGTCTCTATATCGCTACACCTTC.

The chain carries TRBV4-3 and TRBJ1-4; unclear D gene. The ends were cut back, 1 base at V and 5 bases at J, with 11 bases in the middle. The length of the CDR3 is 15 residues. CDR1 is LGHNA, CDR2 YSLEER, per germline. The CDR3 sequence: CASSQVAGRNEKLFF. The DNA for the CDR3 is TGCGCCAGCAGCCAAGTTGCGGGGAGAAATGAAAAACTGTTTTTT.

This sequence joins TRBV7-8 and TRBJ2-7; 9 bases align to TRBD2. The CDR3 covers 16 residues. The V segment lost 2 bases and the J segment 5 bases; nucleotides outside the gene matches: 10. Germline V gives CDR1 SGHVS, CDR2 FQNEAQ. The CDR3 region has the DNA TGTGCCAGCAGCTTAATGCGGGGGGGCCTCACGGACGAGCAGTACTTC. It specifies CASSLMRGGLTDEQYF.